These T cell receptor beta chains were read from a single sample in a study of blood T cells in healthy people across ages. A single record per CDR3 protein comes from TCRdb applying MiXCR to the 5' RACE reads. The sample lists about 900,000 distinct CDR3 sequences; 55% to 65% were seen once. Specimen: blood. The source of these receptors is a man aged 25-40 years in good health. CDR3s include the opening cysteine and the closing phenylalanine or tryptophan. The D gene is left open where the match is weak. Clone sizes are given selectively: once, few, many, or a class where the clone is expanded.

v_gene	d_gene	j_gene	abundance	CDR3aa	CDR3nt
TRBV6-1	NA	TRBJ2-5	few	CASSGNHQETQYF	TGTGCCAGCAGTGGTAACCACCAAGAGACCCAGTACTTC
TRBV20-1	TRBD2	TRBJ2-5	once	CSARVPWRGGETQYF	TGCAGTGCTAGAGTCCCCTGGCGGGGGGGAGAGACCCAGTACTTC
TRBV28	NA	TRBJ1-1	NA	CASSVRQEDTEAFF	TGTGCCAGCAGTGTTAGGCAGGAGGACACTGAAGCTTTCTTT
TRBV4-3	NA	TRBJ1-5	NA	CASSQALAEPQHF	TGCGCCAGTAGCCAAGCCCTTGCAGAGCCCCAGCATTTT
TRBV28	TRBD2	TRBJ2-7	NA	CASSLGLAIYEQYF	TGTGCCAGCAGTTTGGGACTAGCCATCTACGAGCAGTACTTC
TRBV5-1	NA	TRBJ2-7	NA	CASTRDKPWEQYF	TGCGCCAGCACGCGGGACAAGCCTTGGGAGCAGTACTTC
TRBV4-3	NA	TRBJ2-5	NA	CASSQNSGLVETQYF	TGCGCCAGCAGCCAAAATAGTGGGCTTGTGGAGACCCAGTACTTC
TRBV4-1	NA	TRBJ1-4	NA	CASIAPSEKLFF	TGCGCCAGCATAGCGCCTTCGGAAAAACTGTTTTTT
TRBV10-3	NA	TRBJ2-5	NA	CAIKETDQETQYF	TGTGCCATCAAGGAGACGGACCAAGAGACCCAGTACTTC
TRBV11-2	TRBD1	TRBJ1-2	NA	CASRDYRGGYTF	TGTGCCAGCAGGGACTACAGGGGGGGCTACACCTTC
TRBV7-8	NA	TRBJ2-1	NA	CASSLIRDSDSYNEQFF	TGTGCCAGCAGCTTAATTAGGGACTCCGACTCCTACAATGAGCAGTTCTTC
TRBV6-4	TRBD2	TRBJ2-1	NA	CASSDSGTSGGNEQFF	TGTGCCAGCAGTGACTCAGGGACTAGCGGGGGTAATGAGCAGTTCTTC
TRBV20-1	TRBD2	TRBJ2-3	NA	CSASPGTRVVDTQYF	TGCAGTGCTAGTCCAGGGACTAGAGTCGTGGATACGCAGTATTTT
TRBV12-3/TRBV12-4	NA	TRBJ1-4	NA	CASSEGMEKLFF	TGTGCCAGCTCCGAGGGGATGGAAAAACTGTTTTTT
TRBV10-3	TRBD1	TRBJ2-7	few	CAISVGGPSYEQYF	TGTGCCATCAGTGTAGGGGGCCCCTCCTACGAGCAGTACTTC
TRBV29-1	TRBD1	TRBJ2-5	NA	CSGRQGAGETQYF	TGCAGCGGTCGACAGGGGGCGGGAGAGACCCAGTACTTC
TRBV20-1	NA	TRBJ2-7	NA	CSAREEPGSEQYF	TGCAGTGCTAGAGAGGAGCCGGGCAGCGAGCAGTACTTC
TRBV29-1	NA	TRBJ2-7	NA	CSVEDHEASYEQYF	TGCAGCGTTGAAGATCATGAGGCCTCCTACGAGCAGTACTTC
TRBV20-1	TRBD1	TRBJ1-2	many	CRADRGDYGYTF	TGCAGGGCTGACAGGGGAGACTATGGCTACACCTTC
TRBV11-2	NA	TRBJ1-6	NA	CASSLGVLSNSPLHF	TGTGCCAGCAGCTTAGGGGTACTTTCAAATTCACCCCTCCACTTT
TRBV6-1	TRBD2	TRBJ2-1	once	CASSEIGGGVDEQFF	TGTGCCAGCAGTGAAATCGGCGGGGGGGTCGATGAGCAGTTCTTC
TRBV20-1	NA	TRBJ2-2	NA	CSAPLPNTGELFF	TGCAGTGCCCCGCTGCCGAACACCGGGGAGCTGTTTTTT
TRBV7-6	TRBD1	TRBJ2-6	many	CASSRQGTSGANVLTF	TGTGCCAGCAGCCGACAGGGGACCTCTGGGGCCAACGTCCTGACTTTC
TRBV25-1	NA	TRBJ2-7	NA	CASRGPRGSSYEQYF	TGTGCCAGCAGGGGCCCCCGGGGGAGCTCCTACGAGCAGTACTTC
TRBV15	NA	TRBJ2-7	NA	CATSRGQIPYEQYF	TGTGCCACCAGCAGAGGTCAGATCCCCTACGAGCAGTACTTC
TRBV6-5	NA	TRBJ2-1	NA	CASARRQAELFF	TGTGCCAGCGCCAGACGGCAAGCTGAGCTGTTCTTC
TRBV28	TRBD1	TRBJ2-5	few	CASDRGETQYF	TGTGCCAGCGACAGGGGCGAGACCCAGTACTTC
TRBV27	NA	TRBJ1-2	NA	CASSLTSDGRWNGYTF	TGTGCCAGCAGTTTAACTTCGGACGGGCGGTGGAATGGCTACACCTTC
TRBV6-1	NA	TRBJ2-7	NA	CASTQHREFYEQYF	TGTGCCAGCACCCAGCACAGGGAATTCTACGAGCAGTACTTC
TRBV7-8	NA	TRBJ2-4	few	CASSKTELLAKNIQYF	TGTGCCAGCAGCAAGACAGAACTGCTAGCCAAAAACATTCAGTACTTC
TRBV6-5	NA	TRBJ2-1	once	CASSRPGLPYNEQFF	TGTGCCAGCAGTCGTCCGGGACTTCCCTACAATGAGCAGTTCTTC
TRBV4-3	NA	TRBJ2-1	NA	CASSQSWPSSYNEQFF	TGCGCCAGCAGCCAAAGTTGGCCGAGCTCCTACAATGAGCAGTTCTTC
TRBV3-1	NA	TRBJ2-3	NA	CASSQQRLSTDTQYF	TGTGCCAGCAGCCAACAAAGACTTAGCACAGATACGCAGTATTTT
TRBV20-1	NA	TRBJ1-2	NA	CSADGEIEGYGYTF	TGCAGTGCCGATGGGGAAATCGAAGGCTATGGCTACACCTTC
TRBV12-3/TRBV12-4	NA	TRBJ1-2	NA	CASSLDAGPANYGYTF	TGTGCCAGCAGTTTAGACGCAGGGCCGGCTAACTATGGCTACACCTTC
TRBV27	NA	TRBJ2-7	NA	CASSFVGTARYEQYF	TGTGCCAGCAGTTTTGTAGGAACAGCCCGCTACGAGCAGTACTTC
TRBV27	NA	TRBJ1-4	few	CASSFRGLREKLFF	TGTGCCAGCAGTTTCCGGGGGTTGAGGGAAAAACTGTTTTTT
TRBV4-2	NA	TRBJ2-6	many	CASSQEEEGGSGANVLTF	TGTGCCAGCAGCCAAGAGGAAGAAGGGGGCTCTGGGGCCAACGTCCTGACTTTC
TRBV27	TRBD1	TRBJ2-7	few	CASSQGASYEQYF	TGTGCCAGCAGCCAGGGGGCTTCCTACGAGCAGTACTTC
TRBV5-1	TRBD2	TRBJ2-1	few	CASSFTSGFTNEQFF	TGCGCCAGCAGCTTTACTAGCGGGTTCACAAATGAGCAGTTCTTC
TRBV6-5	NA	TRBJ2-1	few	CASSYGQPHNEQFF	TGTGCCAGCAGTTACGGGCAGCCTCACAATGAGCAGTTCTTC